What follows are 17 T cell receptor beta chains derived from one specimen sequenced in a study of shared clonotypes between healthy human individuals. Clones were read by immunoSEQ multiplex PCR, and TCRdb kept only the in-frame ones, dropping some. This sample has 2 million to 2.5 million clones; around 92% occur once, and the top ten carry around 0.35%. The sequenced sample consisted of naive CD4+ T cells from PBMCs. Specified subset: CD45RA+ positively selected. All receptors derive from a man younger than 35 in good health. Some clones in this sample may be carry-over from other donors' samples.

This clone was seen a handful of times. The chain has TRBV4-1 and TRBJ1-2, with a weak D call TRBD1 (5 bases). The V end lost 5 bases, the J end lost 4 bases, and 17 bases lay between the germline ends. The CDR3 is 15 amino acids. CDR1 MGHRA and CDR2 YSYEKL come from the germline V gene. The CDR3 region is CASSTGTAGGYGYTF. The CDR3 bases are TGCGCCAGCAGCACCGGGACCGCGGGCGGCTATGGCTACACCTTC.

The chain carries TRBV23-1 and TRBJ2-2; possibly TRBD1 for D (5 bases). Being an ORF, TRBV23-1 has a function that is uncertain. The CDR3 contains 15 residues. Trimming cost V 1 base and J 7 bases, with 13 bases left between them. The chain's CDR3 is CASSQYGRVVGELFF. The CDR3 DNA reads TGCGCCAGCAGTCAATATGGCAGGGTGGTCGGGGAGCTGTTTTTT.

The rearrangement links TRBV6-1 to TRBJ1-2; 9 positions agree with TRBD1. CDR1 and CDR2 (germline): MNHNS, SASEGT. This CDR3 is built from 13 residues. J lost 6 bases, V lost 4 bases, and 3 bases had no gene match. The CDR3 region has the DNA TGTGCCAGCAGTGTACAGGGGGCTGATGGCTACACCTTC. Its protein is CASSVQGADGYTF.

The chain joins TRBV27 to TRBJ1-1; D might be TRBD1 (5 bases). The ends were cut back, 1 base at V and 4 bases at J, with 10 bases in the middle. The germline V gene encodes CDR1 MNHEY and CDR2 SMNVEV (reference sequence). The CDR3 has 14 residues. DNA of the CDR3: TGTGCCAGCAGTTTATACCCAGGGACCACTGAAGCTTTCTTT. It is translated as CASSLYPGTTEAFF.

J is TRBJ2-7 and V is TRBV6-1, with D hard to call. The germline V gene has CDR1 MNHNS and CDR2 SASEGT. The CDR3 has 12 amino acids. Trimming took 7 bases from V and 2 from J, leaving 9 bases between them. CDR3 coding DNA: TGTGCCAGCATGCAGGATCCCTACGAGCAGTACTTC. Translation gives CASMQDPYEQYF.

This chain joins TRBV6-5 and TRBJ2-7; D may be TRBD1 (5 bases). This CDR3 is built from 15 residues. Germline loops: CDR1 MNHEY, CDR2 SVGAGI. Trimming cost V 5 bases and J 1 base, with 15 bases left between them. The DNA for the CDR3 is TGTGCCAGCAGTAGGTACAGGCAAGATTCCTACGAGCAGTACTTC. Protein product: CASSRYRQDSYEQYF.

As for this clone: At the DNA level, this CDR3 is encoded by other sequences in the same sample as well. The chain employs TRBV7-3 and TRBJ2-5; a weak D match, TRBD2 (5 bases). The V end lost 3 bases, the J end lost 1 base, and 9 bases lay between the germline ends. The CDR3 sequence is 14 residues long. Per germline, CDR1 SGHTA and CDR2 FQGTGA. CDR3 sequence (DNA): TGTGCCAGCAGCTTGATTGGAGGCCAAGAGACCCAGTACTTC. Translation: CASSLIGGQETQYF.

This clone was seen only once. In DNA form, the CDR3 reads TGTGCCAGCAGTTACAAGGGGTATAATTCACCCCTCCACTTT. It codes for CASSYKGYNSPLHF. The chain joins TRBV6-5 to TRBJ1-6, with a possible D match to TRBD1 (5 bases). Germline CDR1 and CDR2: MNHEY and SVGAGI. This CDR3 has 14 residues. V lost 2 bases to trimming and J lost 4 bases, with 6 bases between them.

The gene calls are TRBV28 and TRBJ2-1, with D possibly being TRBD2 (7 bases). Germline-derived CDR1 and CDR2 are MDHEN and SYDVKM. Trimming stripped 4 bases from V and 0 bases from J, with 16 bases between. CDR3 length equals 17 residues. The CDR3 DNA sequence: TGTGCCAGCAGTTCGGGGGGCGGAAAGAGCTCCTACAATGAGCAGTTCTTC. It specifies CASSSGGGKSSYNEQFF. Full variable domain (rest looked up from reference TRBV28 and TRBJ2-1): DVKVTQSSRYLVKRTGEKVFLECVQDMDHENMFWYRQDPGLGLRLIYFSYDVKMKEKGDIPEGYSVSREKKERFSLILESASTNQTSMYLCASSSGGGKSSYNEQFFGPGTRLTVL.

This chain links TRBV28 with TRBJ2-5, with D perhaps matching TRBD1 or TRBD2 (6 bases each). The germline CDR1 and CDR2 sequences are MDHEN and SYDVKM. This CDR3 has 12 residues. V gave up 6 bases and J gave up 7 bases, with 12 bases separating them. Here the CDR3 DNA reads TGTGCCAGCAGCCCTGAGGGGGGGACCCAGTACTTC. As protein: CASSPEGGTQYF.

This rearrangement joins TRBV12-5 to TRBJ2-1; TRBD2 aligns across 7 bases. CDR3 size: 13 residues. With V trimmed by 5 bases and J by 8 bases, 6 bases remained unmatched. Germline values: CDR1 LGHNT, CDR2 FRNRAP. The CDR3 DNA sequence: TGTGCTAGTGGTCCCTTCGCGGGAGATGAGCAGTTCTTC. The encoded protein is CASGPFAGDEQFF.

The chain couples TRBV5-4 to TRBJ2-7; 8 bases map to TRBD2. Per the germline V gene, CDR1 is SGHNT and CDR2 is YYREEE (reference sequence). Germline trimming cut 4 bases from V and 2 bases from J; bases unmatched to any gene: 8. This CDR3 has 15 residues. Here the CDR3 reads CASSREGDSAYEQYF. The CDR3 coding sequence is TGTGCCAGCAGCCGGGAGGGGGACTCTGCCTACGAGCAGTACTTC.

This clone has a single count. The chain combines TRBV20-1 with TRBJ1-1; D is unclear. The V gene lost 1 base and the J gene lost 10 bases, with 10 bases spanning the gap. The CDR3 runs 11 residues. The germline CDR1 and CDR2 sequences are DFQATT and SNEGSKA (reference sequence). CDR3 nucleotides: TGCAGTGCTAGAGCCGCGGCTGGAGCTTTCTTT. Encoded protein: CSARAAAGAFF.

The chain links TRBV30 to TRBJ1-4; no definite D call. The germline V gene has CDR1 GTSNPN and CDR2 SVGIG (reference sequence). CDR3 length: 11 residues. Written as DNA, the CDR3 is TGTGCACTTTGGAGAGCTGACGGGCTGTTTTTT. Translation: CALWRADGLFF.

The count of this clone is one. This chain joins TRBV20-1 and TRBJ1-2; unclear D gene. The CDR3 contains 10 residues. Germline V gene lookup returns CDR1 DFQATT and CDR2 SNEGSKA (reference sequence). V was shortened by 6 bases and J by 12 bases, with 14 bases between the two germline ends. The chain's CDR3 is CSAAETWDTF. As DNA, the CDR3 is TGCAGTGCCGCCGAGACGTGGGACACCTTC.

V and J are TRBV6-4 and TRBJ2-3; D might be TRBD2 (6 bases). Germline V gives CDR1 MRHNA, CDR2 SNTAGT. Trimming removed 2 bases at V and 1 base at J, with 22 bases between. This CDR3 spans 19 amino acids. The CDR3 bases are TGTGCCAGCAGTGACCCGCCGTTAAGCGGGCCACGGCGCACAGATACGCAGTATTTT. Translation gives CASSDPPLSGPRRTDTQYF.

A few counts support this clone. This chain links TRBV9 with TRBJ2-7; D is perhaps TRBD1 or TRBD2 (5 bases each). V lost 0 bases and J lost 10, with 14 bases in between. This CDR3 has 13 residues. Germline CDR1 and CDR2: SGDLS and YYNGEE. The CDR3 nucleotides read TGTGCCAGCAGCGTAGTGGGGGTGGAGCCACAGTACTTC. Translating it yields CASSVVGVEPQYF.